Each of the 16 T cell receptor beta chains below was sequenced from the same sample in a study of shared clonotypes between healthy human individuals. Positive CCR7 selection of CD45RO-negative cells yielded the naive CD8 cells, and terminally differentiated effector memory CD45RA+ cells were excluded. Repertoires were generated with immunoSEQ multiplex PCR, while TCRdb's copy carries only in-frame clones and drops some. The sample lists 600,000 or so clones; 95% to 98% were seen once. The sequencing sample was made of naive CD8+ T cells sorted from blood. These receptor sequences come from a young man in good health.

The chain combines TRBV29-1 with TRBJ2-3; D unclear. Germline CDR1 reads SQVTM; CDR2 reads ANQGSEA. This CDR3 is built from 14 residues. V lost 6 bases, J lost 0 bases, and 13 bases lay in between. The CDR3 bases are TGCAGCGTCGATCCATTCCTTAGCACAGATACGCAGTATTTT. The encoded protein is CSVDPFLSTDTQYF.

The chain joins TRBV19 to TRBJ1-5, with a weak D call TRBD1 (5 bases). Deletions cut 6 bases from V and 0 bases from J, with 12 bases between. The CDR3 consists of 15 residues. The germline V gene encodes CDR1 LNHDA and CDR2 SQIVND (reference sequence). The DNA of the CDR3 is TGTGCCAGTAGGCGGGACGGGGATAGCAATCAGCCCCAGCATTTT. Its protein is CASRRDGDSNQPQHF. Variable domain in full (rest from reference TRBV19 and TRBJ1-5): DGGITQSPKYLFRKEGQNVTLSCEQNLNHDAMYWYRQDPGQGLRLIYYSQIVNDFQKGDIAEGYSVSREKKESFPLTVTSAQKNPTAFYLCASRRDGDSNQPQHFGDGTRLSIL.

This clone has only one observation. The chain joins TRBV4-1 to TRBJ2-7; TRBD2 matches at 7 bases. The CDR3 runs to 15 residues. V lost 0 bases, J lost 4 bases, and 6 bases stayed unmatched. The germline V gene has CDR1 MGHRA and CDR2 YSYEKL. For the CDR3, the DNA is TGCGCCAGCAGCCAAGAAGTGGGACTATGGTACGAGCAGTACTTC. Its protein product is CASSQEVGLWYEQYF.

This chain uses TRBV6-4 with TRBJ1-3; TRBD1 is a possible D gene (6 bases). CDR1 is MRHNA and CDR2 is SNTAGT in the germline V gene. This CDR3 contains 15 residues. Trimming cost V 8 bases and J 0 bases, with 14 bases left between them. The CDR3 reads CASGREGGSGNTIYF. The CDR3 DNA is TGTGCCAGCGGACGGGAGGGGGGCTCTGGAAACACCATATATTTT.

V and J are TRBV11-2 and TRBJ2-1; D is possibly TRBD2 (5 bases). The length of the CDR3 is 13 residues. Germline V gives CDR1 SGHAT, CDR2 FQNNGV. Trimming removed 6 bases at V and 5 bases at J, with 11 bases between. The CDR3 sequence is CASSSSLDNEQFF. CDR3 sequence (DNA): TGTGCCAGCAGTTCTAGCTTGGACAATGAGCAGTTCTTC.

The chain combines TRBV11-2 with TRBJ2-2; 10 positions agree with TRBD1. The germline gives CDR1 SGHAT, CDR2 FQNNGV. The V segment lost 4 bases and the J segment 5 bases; nucleotides outside the gene matches: 1. This CDR3 comprises 14 residues. The CDR3 sequence: CASSWDRGTGELFF. CDR3 coding DNA: TGTGCCAGCAGCTGGGACAGGGGAACCGGGGAGCTGTTTTTT.

In this sample, this clone turned up once. The chain recombines TRBV28 with TRBJ2-7, with no clear D. The CDR3 has 13 amino acids. Trimming cost V 4 bases and J 3 bases, with 10 bases left between them. Germline lookup yields CDR1 MDHEN and CDR2 SYDVKM. The CDR3 sequence is CASSYRAYYEQYF. The CDR3 nucleotides read TGTGCCAGCAGTTATAGGGCCTACTACGAGCAGTACTTC.

This clone occurred once. The genes are TRBV4-1 and TRBJ2-3, with D perhaps given as TRBD1 or TRBD2 (5 bases each). The CDR3 is 13 amino acids. Trimming stripped 1 base from V and 11 bases from J, with 13 bases between. Germline V gene data show CDR1 as MGHRA and CDR2 as YSYEKL. CDR3 in DNA: TGCGCCAGCAGCCAAGTTTTGGGGGAAAGGCAGTATTTT. Protein sequence: CASSQVLGERQYF.

The J gene is TRBJ2-3, the V gene TRBV5-6; D is unresolved. The germline V gene encodes CDR1 SGHDT and CDR2 YYEEEE. CDR3 length equals 16 residues. Between the trimmed V and J ends, which lost 5 bases and 0 bases, there was a span of 16 bases. This chain's CDR3 is CASSYGLLISTDTQYF. CDR3 in DNA: TGTGCCAGCAGTTACGGGCTTTTAATTAGCACAGATACGCAGTATTTT. Full variable domain (missing parts from reference TRBV5-6 and TRBJ2-3): DAGVTQSPTHLIKTRGQQVTLRCSPKSGHDTVSWYQQALGQGPQFIFQYYEEEERQRGNFPDRFSGHQFPNYSSELNVNALLLGDSALYLCASSYGLLISTDTQYFGPGTRLTVL.

This chain connects TRBV7-9 to TRBJ2-1; D is unclear. The CDR3 has 13 amino acids. Trimming shortened V by 1 base and J by 7 bases, and 8 bases separated the two germline ends. Germline-derived CDR1 and CDR2 are SEHNR and FQNEAQ (reference sequence). In DNA, the CDR3 is TGTGCCAGCAGCTTAGACTATTCTAATGAGCAGTTCTTC. This gives the protein CASSLDYSNEQFF.

The chain links TRBV4-1 to TRBJ2-1; possibly TRBD2 for D (5 bases). V lost 3 bases to trimming and J lost 4 bases, with 10 bases between them. The CDR3 is 14 amino acids. The germline V gene encodes CDR1 MGHRA and CDR2 YSYEKL. This CDR3 reads CASSHASGYNEQFF. In DNA, the CDR3 is TGCGCCAGCAGCCATGCAAGCGGATACAATGAGCAGTTCTTC.

As concerns this clone: Other DNA sequences of this sample code for an identical CDR3. The V and J genes are TRBV13 and TRBJ2-7, with D perhaps TRBD2 (5 bases). The V and J ends lost 1 base and 4 bases respectively, with 5 bases between them. The CDR3 has 12 residues. Germline lookup yields CDR1 PRHDT and CDR2 FYEKMQ (reference sequence). The CDR3 bases are TGTGCCAGCAGCTTAGCGGGGTACGAGCAGTACTTC. Translating it yields CASSLAGYEQYF.

The chain joins TRBV9 to TRBJ2-7, with TRBD1 identical over 7 bases. Per the germline V gene, CDR1 is SGDLS and CDR2 is YYNGEE. Trimming removed 0 bases from V and 2 bases from J; junction bases left unmatched: 8. This CDR3 region has 16 residues. CDR3 loop: CASSVATGDGTYEQYF. In nucleotides, the CDR3 is TGTGCCAGCAGCGTAGCAACAGGGGACGGGACCTACGAGCAGTACTTC.

V gene TRBV5-5 combines with J gene TRBJ2-3; 7 bases agree with TRBD1. The CDR3 length is 15 residues. The germline gives CDR1 SGHKS, CDR2 YYEKEE (reference sequence). With V trimmed by 7 bases and J by 1 base, 9 bases remained unmatched. CDR3 residues: CASVKGGRGTDTQYF. CDR3 coding DNA: TGTGCCAGCGTCAAAGGGGGCAGAGGCACAGATACGCAGTATTTT.

This chain links TRBV7-8 with TRBJ1-2; no clear D gene. This CDR3 spans 13 amino acids. The V gene lost 3 bases and the J gene lost 2 bases, with 7 bases spanning the gap. Looked up from germline, CDR1 is SGHVS and CDR2 is FQNEAQ. The DNA of the CDR3 is TGTGCCAGCAGCTTTTCAGTGAACTATGGCTACACCTTC. It is translated as CASSFSVNYGYTF. Combining the CDR3 with reference TRBV7-8 and TRBJ1-2 gives the whole variable domain GAGVSQSPRYKVAKRGQDVALRCDPISGHVSLFWYQQALGQGPEFLTYFQNEAQLDKSGLPSDRFFAERPEGSVSTLKIQRTQQEDSAVYLCASSFSVNYGYTFGSGTRLTVV.

The chain recombines TRBV10-3 with TRBJ2-1; maybe TRBD1 (6 bases). Trimming took 9 bases from V and 3 from J, leaving 6 bases between them. Germline lookup yields CDR1 ENHRY and CDR2 SYGVKD. CDR3 length equals 11 residues. CDR3 sequence: CAIQGYNEQFF. The CDR3 DNA is TGTGCCATACAGGGCTACAATGAGCAGTTCTTC.